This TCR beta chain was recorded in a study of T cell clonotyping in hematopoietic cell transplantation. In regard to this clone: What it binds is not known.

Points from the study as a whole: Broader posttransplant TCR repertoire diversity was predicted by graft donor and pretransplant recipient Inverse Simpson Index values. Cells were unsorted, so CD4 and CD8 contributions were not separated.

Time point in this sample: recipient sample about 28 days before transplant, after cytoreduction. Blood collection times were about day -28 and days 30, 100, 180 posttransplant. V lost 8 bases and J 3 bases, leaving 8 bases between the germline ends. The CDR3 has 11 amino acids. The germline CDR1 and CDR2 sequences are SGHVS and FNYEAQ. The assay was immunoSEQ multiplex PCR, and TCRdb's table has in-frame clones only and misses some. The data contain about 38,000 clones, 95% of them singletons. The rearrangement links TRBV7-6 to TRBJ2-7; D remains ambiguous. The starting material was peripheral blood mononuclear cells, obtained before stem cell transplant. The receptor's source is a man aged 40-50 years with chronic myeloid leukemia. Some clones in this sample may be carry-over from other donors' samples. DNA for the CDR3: TGTGCCAGCGGCACTAACTACGAGCAGTACTTC. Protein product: CASGTNYEQYF.